One sample yielded the 22 T cell receptor beta chains listed below, sequenced in a study of blood T cell repertoires in COVID-19. Sequencing was performed with immunoSEQ multiplex PCR; in TCRdb, only in-frame clones are kept and a portion is missing. This table has about 670,000 clones, 85% to 90% appearing once. Sequencing input: peripheral blood. These TCRs come from a young woman with acute or convalescent COVID-19.

The V gene is TRBV6-5, the J gene TRBJ2-7, with 8 bases that match TRBD1. V trimming: 7 bases; J trimming: 4 bases; junction bases outside the gene matches: 12. The CDR3 runs to 15 residues. CDR1 is MNHEY and CDR2 is SVGAGI in the germline V gene. The CDR3 DNA reads as TGTGCCAGCAATACTATCCGGACAGGGCAGTACGAGCAGTACTTC. Residues: CASNTIRTGQYEQYF.

The chain joins TRBV6-6 to TRBJ2-5, with 7 bases matching TRBD1. V lost 2 bases and J lost 5; bases outside the gene matches: 8. There are 15 residues in the CDR3. Germline lookup yields CDR1 MNHNY and CDR2 SVGAGI (reference sequence). The CDR3 loop reads CASSYDRAARETQYF. The CDR3 DNA follows: TGTGCCAGCAGTTACGACAGGGCGGCTCGGGAGACCCAGTACTTC.

The chain combines TRBV18 with TRBJ1-4; D uncertain. CDR1 and CDR2 (germline): KGHSH, LQKENI. The CDR3 loop spans 15 amino acids. Trimming took off 3 bases at V and 0 bases at J, with 8 bases between the two ends. For the CDR3, the DNA is TGTGCCAGCTCACCTCAGGTTTCAACTAATGAAAAACTGTTTTTT. Translation gives CASSPQVSTNEKLFF.

The sample holds a few counts of this clone. The CDR3 DNA reads as TGTGCCAGCAGCTTAGGGTACGGGGAAACCACAGATACGCAGTATTTT. It codes for CASSLGYGETTDTQYF. The gene calls are TRBV7-2 and TRBJ2-3; D might be TRBD2 (5 bases). CDR1 SGHTA and CDR2 FQGNSA come from the germline V gene. The CDR3 length is 16 residues. Trimming pared 1 base from V and 2 bases from J, leaving 13 bases between.

The chain has TRBV6-2 or TRBV6-3 and TRBJ2-1, with 13 bases aligning to TRBD2. The CDR3 runs to 20 residues. V lost 5 bases to trimming and J lost 6 bases; unmatched junction nucleotides: 19. Germline CDR1 MNHEY, CDR2 SVGEGT. The CDR3 DNA is TGTGCCAGCAGTACAACCCGGACTAGCGGGGGCCCTTTCGTTAGCAATGAGCAGTTCTTC. Encoded protein: CASSTTRTSGGPFVSNEQFF.

V usage is TRBV10-3 and J usage is TRBJ2-2, with a tentative D call TRBD2 (5 bases). The CDR3 length is 15 residues. V dropped 4 bases and J dropped 0 bases, with 9 bases sitting between them. Per the germline V gene, CDR1 is ENHRY and CDR2 is SYGVKD. In DNA, the CDR3 is TGTGCCATCAGTGCCGGGGTACCGAACACCGGGGAGCTGTTTTTT. Translation gives CAISAGVPNTGELFF.

The chain employs TRBV24-1 and TRBJ1-4; 7 bases line up with TRBD1. The germline V gene encodes CDR1 KGHDR and CDR2 SFDVKD. This CDR3 has 15 amino acids. Trimming took 3 bases from V and 1 from J; bases not matched to a gene: 1. CDR3 nucleotides: TGTGCCACCAGTGATCGACAGGGAACTAATGAAAAACTGTTTTTT. It translates to CATSDRQGTNEKLFF.

The chain couples TRBV6-2 or TRBV6-3 to TRBJ1-1; 10 bases line up with TRBD1. J was trimmed by 1 base and V by 0 bases; bases with no gene match: 8. Germline CDR1 MNHEY, CDR2 SVGEGT. The CDR3 spans 18 residues. The CDR3 DNA reads TGTGCCAGCAGTTACTCGTTGGGACAGGGGACGGGGAACACTGAAGCTTTCTTT. It translates to CASSYSLGQGTGNTEAFF.

The rearrangement uses TRBV5-1 and TRBJ1-4, with TRBD1 matching 7 bases. J was trimmed by 0 bases and V by 3 bases; bases with no gene match: 11. This CDR3 contains 18 residues. In germline, CDR1 is SGHRS, CDR2 YFSETQ. For the CDR3, the DNA is TGCGCCAGCAGCTCGAGGGCGACAGGGTACACAACTAATGAAAAACTGTTTTTT. The encoded protein is CASSSRATGYTTNEKLFF.

The J gene is TRBJ2-7, the V gene TRBV27; 10 bases map to TRBD1. CDR3 size: 14 residues. From germline, CDR1 is MNHEY and CDR2 SMNVEV (reference sequence). J was trimmed by 4 bases and V by 6 bases; bases with no gene match: 6. The CDR3 is CASSPGTGVYEQYF. DNA for the CDR3: TGTGCCAGCAGCCCCGGGACAGGGGTTTACGAGCAGTACTTC.

DNA for the CDR3: TGTGCCAGCAGTGAAGAGGCAGGGGACCTTTTACGTTATGGCTACACCTTC. It is translated as CASSEEAGDLLRYGYTF. V is TRBV2 and J is TRBJ1-2, with D perhaps TRBD1 (6 bases). The CDR3 has 17 residues. V lost 1 base and J 5 bases, leaving 20 bases between the germline ends. The germline CDR1 and CDR2 sequences are SNHLY and FYNNEI. Based on the CDR3 plus reference TRBV2 and TRBJ1-2, the full variable domain is EPEVTQTPSHQVTQMGQEVILRCVPISNHLYFYWYRQILGQKVEFLVSFYNNEISEKSEIFDDQFSVERPDGSNFTLKIRSTKLEDSAMYFCASSEEAGDLLRYGYTFGSGTRLTVV.

J is TRBJ2-3 and V is TRBV4-1; TRBD2 aligns across 7 bases. The CDR3 loop spans 17 amino acids. J lost 3 bases, V lost 1 base, and 10 bases had no gene match. In germline, CDR1 is MGHRA, CDR2 YSYEKL. DNA for the CDR3: TGCGCCAGCAGCCAAGTTCGGTACGGGGGGTCGACAGATACGCAGTATTTT. Translation: CASSQVRYGGSTDTQYF.

V gene TRBV11-2 combines with J gene TRBJ2-4, with 8 bases identical to TRBD2. The junction had 2 bases not matched to a gene; V was cut back by 1 base and J by 0 bases. Germline loops: CDR1 SGHAT, CDR2 FQNNGV. The CDR3 contains 16 residues. DNA of the CDR3: TGTGCCAGCAGCTTAGTTACTAGCGGAGCCAAAAACATTCAGTACTTC. Translation gives CASSLVTSGAKNIQYF.

The chain links TRBV19 to TRBJ1-2; a weak D match, TRBD1 (5 bases). CDR1 is LNHDA and CDR2 is SQIVND in the germline V gene (reference sequence). V lost 2 bases to trimming and J lost 4 bases, with 14 bases between them. This CDR3 comprises 15 residues. CDR3 DNA sequence: TGTGCCAGTAGTATATACGGGGGACGTGGCTATGGCTACACCTTC. Its translation: CASSIYGGRGYGYTF.

V and J are TRBV7-9 and TRBJ1-2; D unclear. Trimming stripped 0 bases from V and 9 bases from J, with 11 bases between. From germline, CDR1 is SEHNR and CDR2 FQNEAQ (reference sequence). There are 13 residues in the CDR3. The CDR3 region is CASSLASAGSYTF. In DNA form, the CDR3 reads TGTGCCAGCAGCTTAGCATCAGCCGGGAGCTACACCTTC.

This rearrangement joins TRBV30 to TRBJ1-1; tentative D call: TRBD1 (6 bases). This CDR3 contains 18 residues. The V gene's germline CDR1 is GTSNPN and CDR2 SVGIG (reference sequence). With 0 bases removed from V and 4 bases from J, the gap between germline ends came to 24 bases. CDR3 in amino acids: CAWSVPTPWTVRGTEAFF. DNA of the CDR3: TGTGCCTGGAGTGTTCCAACCCCGTGGACAGTCAGAGGCACTGAAGCTTTCTTT.

V is TRBV6-5 and J is TRBJ1-1; maybe TRBD1 (5 bases). Deletions cut 2 bases from V and 3 bases from J, with 13 bases between. Looked up from germline, CDR1 is MNHEY and CDR2 is SVGAGI. The CDR3 covers 15 residues. The CDR3 is CASSYVAGWDTEAFF. The CDR3 DNA reads as TGTGCCAGCAGTTACGTGGCAGGGTGGGACACTGAAGCTTTCTTT.

As DNA, the CDR3 is TGTGCCAGCAGCTTCGGACTAGAGGGCTACAATGAGCAGTTCTTC. This codes for CASSFGLEGYNEQFF. The chain recombines TRBV7-9 with TRBJ2-1; 7 nucleotides line up with TRBD2. V was pared by 3 bases and J by 3 bases, with 5 bases of the junction left unmatched. Germline loops: CDR1 SEHNR, CDR2 FQNEAQ (reference sequence). This CDR3 contains 15 residues.

The chain couples TRBV28 to TRBJ1-2; D remains unclear. The germline V gene has CDR1 MDHEN and CDR2 SYDVKM. With 5 bases removed from V and 13 bases from J, the gap between germline ends came to 14 bases. This CDR3 region has 11 residues. In DNA, the CDR3 is TGTGCCAGCAGTGTAGAGTCCAAACGCACCTTC. It encodes CASSVESKRTF.

This clone was observed a handful of times. The rearrangement uses TRBV15 and TRBJ1-5, with unresolved D. The CDR3 has 15 residues. Per the germline V gene, CDR1 is LNHNV and CDR2 is YYDKDF (reference sequence). The germline V and J ends were trimmed by 4 bases and 4 bases, with 14 bases remaining between them. This CDR3 is CATSKDRGLNQPQHF. The CDR3 coding sequence is TGTGCCACCAGCAAAGATCGAGGGCTTAATCAGCCCCAGCATTTT. Full variable domain (remainder filled in from reference TRBV15 and TRBJ1-5): DAMVIQNPRYQVTQFGKPVTLSCSQTLNHNVMYWYQQKSSQAPKLLFHYYDKDFNNEADTPDNFQSRRPNTSFCFLDIRSPGLGDTAMYLCATSKDRGLNQPQHFGDGTRLSIL.

The chain recombines TRBV6-1 with TRBJ1-2; 10 bases fit TRBD1. Germline V gene lookup returns CDR1 MNHNS and CDR2 SASEGT. V shed 3 bases and J 5 bases; nucleotides not matched to a gene: 6. The CDR3 is 15 amino acids. The CDR3 DNA sequence: TGTGCCAGCAGTGAGGGGACAGGGGATTGGTATGGCTACACCTTC. This translates into CASSEGTGDWYGYTF.

The chain joins TRBV25-1 to TRBJ1-5, with D perhaps matching TRBD1 (5 bases). The germline V gene encodes CDR1 MGHDK and CDR2 SYGVNS. V lost 1 base and J 7 bases, leaving 8 bases between the germline ends. CDR3 length equals 13 residues. CDR3 coding DNA: TGTGCCAGCAGTGAATGGGGGGAACAGCCCCAGCATTTT. Translated: CASSEWGEQPQHF.